This record concerns one T cell receptor (beta chain) sequence. The antigen is unknown. V was clipped by 10 bases and J by 2 bases, with 16 bases between them. Germline V gene lookup returns CDR1 MNHEY and CDR2 SMNVEV (reference sequence). The CDR3 is 14 amino acids. These data originate in a study of shared clonotypes between healthy human individuals. Study at large: There were three CD4 naive, three CD4 memory, two CD8 naive and one CD8 memory plates per donor.

Naive CD8 populations comprised CD45RO-negative cells positively selected for CCR7, excluding terminally differentiated effector memory CD45RA+ cells. Study donors comprised healthy, HIV-negative adults devoid of recent acute infection or vaccination. Produced via immunoSEQ multiplex PCR; TCRdb's table is partial and in-frame only. The table lists around 1.9 million clones, approximately 94% of them singletons. Points from the study as a whole: Among several donors, roughly 5% of naive CD4 clonotypes were found in common. Larger estimated richness was generally seen in naive subsets than in memory subsets.

The TCR originated in a man between 18 and 29 years old in good health. Some clones in this sample may be carry-over from other donors' samples. The source material was naive CD8+ T cells from PBMCs. The rearrangement links TRBV27 to TRBJ2-3; D is unresolved. CDR3 sequence: CATSSGWNTDTQYF. CDR3 in DNA: TGTGCCACCTCTTCGGGCTGGAACACAGATACGCAGTATTTT.